Each of the 8 T cell receptor beta chains below was sequenced from the same sample in a study of T cells in Graves' hyperthyroidism and ophthalmopathy. RNA transcripts were the template for amplifying TCR beta CDR3 regions. Initially, a first-round RT-PCR of the TCR CDR3 employed the HTBI primer set. TCRdb redid the calling of the multiplex PCR reads with MiXCR, one entry per CDR3 protein. The table records hundreds of thousands of distinct CDR3 sequences, approximately 15% of them present only once. Sequencing was performed on blood. The receptor set was obtained from a woman aged 35 to 49 with Graves' ophthalmopathy.

This clonotype occurred a few times. V gene TRBV20-1 combines with J gene TRBJ1-2; 7 bases agree with TRBD1. CDR1 DFQATT and CDR2 SNEGSKA come from the germline V gene (reference sequence). J lost 4 bases, V lost 0 bases, and 5 bases had no gene match. The CDR3 totals 14 residues. CDR3 in DNA: TGCAGTGCTAGAGATCCAGGGGGTTCCTATGGCTACACCTTC. Its protein is CSARDPGGSYGYTF.

This clonotype was counted a few times. The chain links TRBV20-1 to TRBJ2-5; a possible D gene is TRBD2 (5 bases). V lost 3 bases, J lost 2 bases, and 13 bases lay in between. The CDR3 length is 14 residues. The V gene's germline CDR1 is DFQATT and CDR2 SNEGSKA (reference sequence). The CDR3 loop is CSASGSVLQETQYF. The CDR3 nucleotides read TGCAGTGCTAGTGGTAGCGTCTTACAAGAGACCCAGTACTTC.

There are a few counts of this clonotype. The V gene is TRBV18, the J gene TRBJ1-6; no reliable D call. V dropped 2 bases and J dropped 8 bases, with 13 bases sitting between them. The CDR3 covers 15 residues. Germline V gives CDR1 KGHSH, CDR2 LQKENI. The CDR3 DNA reads TGTGCCAGCTCACCAAGTTATTCGCGTGATTCACCCCTCCACTTT. Translated, it gives CASSPSYSRDSPLHF.

This clonotype was found a few times. The rearrangement joins TRBV29-1 to TRBJ1-5; D gene ambiguous. V dropped 6 bases and J dropped 0 bases, with 9 bases sitting between them. This CDR3 is 13 amino acids long. Germline V gives CDR1 SQVTM, CDR2 ANQGSEA. This CDR3 is CSVVVSSNQPQHF. CDR3 DNA sequence: TGCAGCGTCGTTGTGTCTAGCAATCAGCCCCAGCATTTT.

At least ten counts were recorded for this clonotype. This chain joins TRBV20-1 and TRBJ1-3; 7 nucleotides line up with TRBD1. This CDR3 is built from 14 residues. With V trimmed by 6 bases and J by 0 bases, 5 bases remained unmatched. CDR1 and CDR2 from the germline V gene are DFQATT and SNEGSKA (reference sequence). CDR3 in DNA: TGCAGTGCGTCTGACAGGGTCTCTGGAAACACCATATATTTT. Translation gives CSASDRVSGNTIYF.

As regards this clonotype: At one end the junction does not follow the germline gene, possibly because of a read error. This chain connects TRBV7-2 to TRBJ2-1; TRBD2 matches 8 bases. Germline CDR1 and CDR2: SGHTA and FQGNSA. This CDR3 has 16 residues. CDR3 in DNA: TGTGCCAGCAGCCCTGCCGGGGGGGGTTCCTACAATGAGCAGCTCTTC. Protein: CASSPAGGGSYNEQLF.

This clonotype was found many times. The V call is TRBV7-8, the J call TRBJ2-7; 8 positions match TRBD2. CDR1 and CDR2 from the germline V gene are SGHVS and FQNEAQ. J lost 2 bases, V lost 0 bases, and 3 bases had no gene match. The CDR3 totals 15 residues. The CDR3 sequence is CASSLASGAPYEQYF. CDR3 bases: TGTGCCAGCAGCTTAGCTAGCGGGGCCCCCTACGAGCAGTACTTC. Full variable domain (outside the CDR3, taken from reference TRBV7-8 and TRBJ2-7): GAGVSQSPRYKVAKRGQDVALRCDPISGHVSLFWYQQALGQGPEFLTYFQNEAQLDKSGLPSDRFFAERPEGSVSTLKIQRTQQEDSAVYLCASSLASGAPYEQYFGPGTRLTVT.

At least ten counts were recorded for this clonotype. The V gene is TRBV2, the J gene TRBJ1-6; D is ambiguous. Germline V gene sequence: CDR1 SNHLY, CDR2 FYNNEI. The length of the CDR3 is 16 residues. V was pared by 5 bases and J by 0 bases, with 11 bases between. The CDR3 here is CASSHRPSSYNSPLHF. The CDR3 DNA reads as TGTGCCAGCAGTCACCGGCCGAGCTCCTATAATTCACCCCTCCACTTT.